This paragraph covers one T cell receptor (beta chain) sequence. Between the trimmed V and J ends, which lost 2 bases and 5 bases, there was a span of 8 bases. Germline values: CDR1 SQVTM, CDR2 ANQGSEA. The CDR3 is 12 amino acids. The entry originates in a study of blood T cell repertoires in COVID-19. For the study at large: COVID-19 samples collected from the United States, Italy and Spain covered acute and convalescent phases. T cells, B-cell-depleted T cells, or PBMCs supplied cDNA or gDNA.

As processed by the authors: Reference gene primer amplification yielded estimated nucleated cell counts. The assay was immunoSEQ multiplex PCR, and TCRdb's table has in-frame clones only and misses some. V and J calls and clone size are given by that table; D and trimming were obtained from the DNA. The sample yields 120,000 to 150,000 clones, roughly 84% seen once. This chain joins TRBV29-1 and TRBJ2-3, with a weak D call TRBD2 (5 bases). Sample: peripheral blood. This TCR came from a woman in her forties or fifties in a cohort sampled during active or convalescent COVID-19. DNA for the CDR3: TGCAGCGTTGAATCGAGCGGAGATACGCAGTATTTT. The encoded protein is CSVESSGDTQYF.